This is a list of T cell receptor beta chains from one sample in a study of early T cells in non-severe SARS-CoV-2 infection. From the 5' RACE reads, TCRdb called clonotypes with MiXCR, one entry per CDR3 protein. Of around 57,000 distinct CDR3 sequences listed, around 6.5% are singletons. The sequences come from whole blood, collected at baseline. These TCRs come from an adult who was a healthcare worker with PCR-confirmed SARS-CoV-2 infection or an uninfected control (not recorded which). Each CDR3 is given with its conserved first and last residue. The D gene is left open where the match is weak. Clone size is not always given. Where it is, it says once, few, many or a class for expanded clones.

abundance: many; v_gene: TRBV28; d_gene: TRBD1; j_gene: TRBJ2-3; CDR3nt: TGTGCCAGCAGTCCCCCCGGGACAGGGTCTTTAGCGCAGTATTTT; CDR3aa: CASSPPGTGSLAQYF
abundance: many; v_gene: TRBV5-1; d_gene: -; j_gene: TRBJ2-2; CDR3nt: TGCGCCAGCAGCAACACAGGGCCGAACACCGGGGAGCTGTTTTTT; CDR3aa: CASSNTGPNTGELFF
abundance: many; v_gene: TRBV28; d_gene: -; j_gene: TRBJ2-6; CDR3nt: TGTGCCAGCATCGAGACAACTGGGGCCAACGTCCTGACTTTC; CDR3aa: CASIETTGANVLTF
abundance: many; v_gene: TRBV6-1; d_gene: TRBD2; j_gene: TRBJ2-5; CDR3nt: TGTGCCAGCAGTGATCGGCGGGAGCCAATACGATTCCAAGAGACCCAGTACTTC; CDR3aa: CASSDRREPIRFQETQYF
abundance: many; v_gene: TRBV29-1; d_gene: TRBD2; j_gene: TRBJ2-2; CDR3nt: TGCAGCGGCGGACTAGCGGGAGGGCGAAGCGGGGAGCTGTTTTTT; CDR3aa: CSGGLAGGRSGELFF
abundance: many; v_gene: TRBV11-1; d_gene: -; j_gene: TRBJ1-2; CDR3nt: TGTGCCAGCAGCCCGGGACGTAAAGCTAACTATGGCTACACCTTC; CDR3aa: CASSPGRKANYGYTF
abundance: once; v_gene: TRBV6-1; d_gene: -; j_gene: TRBJ1-1; CDR3nt: TGTGCCACCAGATGGGAAGGTGTAGCTTTCTTC; CDR3aa: CATRWEGVAFF
abundance: many; v_gene: TRBV4-1; d_gene: -; j_gene: TRBJ2-1; CDR3nt: TGCGCCAGCAGCCAAGATCCCGTCGCGGTTGAGCAGTTCTTC; CDR3aa: CASSQDPVAVEQFF
abundance: many; v_gene: TRBV11-2; d_gene: -; j_gene: TRBJ2-1; CDR3nt: TGTGCCAGCAGCGTCATCAGGGGTGAGCAGTTCTTC; CDR3aa: CASSVIRGEQFF
abundance: -; v_gene: TRBV18; d_gene: TRBD1; j_gene: TRBJ2-6; CDR3nt: TGTGCCAGCTCACCACTCCTGGGACAGGGGGCGCTTGGGGCCAACGTCCTGACTTTC; CDR3aa: CASSPLLGQGALGANVLTF
abundance: many; v_gene: TRBV12-3/TRBV12-4; d_gene: -; j_gene: TRBJ2-3; CDR3nt: TGTGCCAGCAGTTTAGGTAGTATAAGCACAGATACGCAGTATTTT; CDR3aa: CASSLGSISTDTQYF
abundance: -; v_gene: TRBV6-6; d_gene: -; j_gene: TRBJ2-6; CDR3nt: TGTGCCAGCAGGACCAGGGAGGCCACTTCTGGGGCCAACGTCCTGACTTTC; CDR3aa: CASRTREATSGANVLTF
abundance: few; v_gene: TRBV4-3; d_gene: -; j_gene: TRBJ1-5; CDR3nt: TGCGCCAGCAGCCAGGACAACGGGCTCCAACCCCAGCATTTT; CDR3aa: CASSQDNGLQPQHF
abundance: -; v_gene: TRBV7-2; d_gene: TRBD2; j_gene: TRBJ2-1; CDR3nt: TGTGCCAGCAGCCAGCGGACTAGCGGCCATAACAATGAGCAGTTCTTC; CDR3aa: CASSQRTSGHNNEQFF
abundance: few; v_gene: TRBV12-3/TRBV12-4; d_gene: -; j_gene: TRBJ2-1; CDR3nt: TGTGCCAGCAGTTTAGTTAGCCACAATGAGCAGTTCTTC; CDR3aa: CASSLVSHNEQFF
abundance: many; v_gene: TRBV6-2/TRBV6-3; d_gene: -; j_gene: TRBJ2-3; CDR3nt: TGTGCCAGCAGAGTCTCACAAGGCGGGACCCGCACAGATACGCAGTATTTT; CDR3aa: CASRVSQGGTRTDTQYF
abundance: many; v_gene: TRBV4-2; d_gene: TRBD2; j_gene: TRBJ2-1; CDR3nt: TGTGCCAGCAACCCCGGGACTAGCGGGGGGGGCTACAATGAGCAGTTCTTC; CDR3aa: CASNPGTSGGGYNEQFF
abundance: -; v_gene: TRBV6-5; d_gene: TRBD1; j_gene: TRBJ2-7; CDR3nt: TGTGCCAGCAGTTACAAGGACAGGGAAGGGCAGTACTTC; CDR3aa: CASSYKDREGQYF
abundance: -; v_gene: TRBV28; d_gene: -; j_gene: TRBJ1-5; CDR3nt: TGTGCCAGCAGTTTATGGGGTGGGGTAGGAAGCAATCAGCCCCAGCATTTT; CDR3aa: CASSLWGGVGSNQPQHF
abundance: many; v_gene: TRBV20-1; d_gene: -; j_gene: TRBJ2-5; CDR3nt: TGCAGTGCCTGGAAAGAGACCCAGTACTTC; CDR3aa: CSAWKETQYF
abundance: once; v_gene: TRBV10-3; d_gene: TRBD2; j_gene: TRBJ2-2; CDR3nt: TGTGCCATCAGTGGCAGACTAGCGGAGAACACCGGGGAGCTGTTTTTT; CDR3aa: CAISGRLAENTGELFF
abundance: few; v_gene: TRBV5-5; d_gene: -; j_gene: TRBJ2-5; CDR3nt: TGTGCCAGCAGCCGGGATTGGGGGGATCAAGAGACCCAGTACTTC; CDR3aa: CASSRDWGDQETQYF
abundance: many; v_gene: TRBV29-1; d_gene: -; j_gene: TRBJ1-1; CDR3nt: TGCAGCGTTGATTCGGCCATGAACACTGAAGCTTTCTTT; CDR3aa: CSVDSAMNTEAFF
abundance: few; v_gene: TRBV6-2/TRBV6-3; d_gene: TRBD2; j_gene: TRBJ2-5; CDR3nt: TGTGCCAGCAGTAAACCGGGACTAGCGGGCCCTCAAGAGACCCAGTACTTC; CDR3aa: CASSKPGLAGPQETQYF
abundance: many; v_gene: TRBV20-1; d_gene: TRBD2; j_gene: TRBJ2-1; CDR3nt: TGCAGTTCTTGCCCTAGCGGGTTCAATGAGCAGTTCTTC; CDR3aa: CSSCPSGFNEQFF
abundance: -; v_gene: TRBV28; d_gene: -; j_gene: TRBJ2-1; CDR3nt: TGTGCCAGCAGTCCTCACCCGGACAGCCTCAATGAGCAGTTCTTC; CDR3aa: CASSPHPDSLNEQFF
abundance: few; v_gene: TRBV6-6; d_gene: -; j_gene: TRBJ2-5; CDR3nt: TGTGCCAGCAGTACTACGGACAGTCAAGAGACCCAGTACTTC; CDR3aa: CASSTTDSQETQYF
abundance: many; v_gene: TRBV27; d_gene: -; j_gene: TRBJ2-1; CDR3nt: TGTGCCAGCAGTTTAGAGGGGCGGGCGATGAATGAGCAGTTCTTC; CDR3aa: CASSLEGRAMNEQFF
abundance: few; v_gene: TRBV11-2; d_gene: -; j_gene: TRBJ2-7; CDR3nt: TGTGCCAGCAGCTTTCGCCGGGACGGCTTCTACGAGCAGTACTTC; CDR3aa: CASSFRRDGFYEQYF
abundance: few; v_gene: TRBV6-5; d_gene: -; j_gene: TRBJ1-2; CDR3nt: TGTGCCAGCAGTTACTCGAGGATAGGACGTGATTCACACTTC; CDR3aa: CASSYSRIGRDSHF
abundance: many; v_gene: TRBV4-1; d_gene: TRBD2; j_gene: TRBJ2-3; CDR3nt: TGCGCCAGCAGCCACCCGGGGGGACTAGCGGGAGGTGGGCAAGATACGCAGTATTTT; CDR3aa: CASSHPGGLAGGGQDTQYF
abundance: many; v_gene: TRBV12-3/TRBV12-4; d_gene: -; j_gene: TRBJ1-1; CDR3nt: TGTGCCGGAGCTACAGGGATACACACTGAAGCTTTCTTT; CDR3aa: CAGATGIHTEAFF
abundance: many; v_gene: TRBV21-1; d_gene: -; j_gene: TRBJ2-1; CDR3nt: TGTGCCAGCAGCTGGGGAGGGACAGGGTACTACAATGAGCAGTTCTTC; CDR3aa: CASSWGGTGYYNEQFF
abundance: -; v_gene: TRBV10-2; d_gene: TRBD1; j_gene: TRBJ2-1; CDR3nt: TGCGCCAGCAGGGTGGAACGGACAGGGCGACTGTATGAGCAGTTCTTC; CDR3aa: CASRVERTGRLYEQFF
abundance: -; v_gene: TRBV24-1; d_gene: TRBD2; j_gene: TRBJ2-1; CDR3nt: TGTGCCACCAGTAGCGGGCTAGCGGTCTACAATGAGCAGTTCTTC; CDR3aa: CATSSGLAVYNEQFF
abundance: many; v_gene: TRBV20-1; d_gene: TRBD2; j_gene: TRBJ2-1; CDR3nt: TGCAGTGCTAGAGGAGGTCGGACTAGCGGGAGGTTGCGCAATGAGCAGTTCTTC; CDR3aa: CSARGGRTSGRLRNEQFF
abundance: few; v_gene: TRBV2; d_gene: TRBD2; j_gene: TRBJ2-4; CDR3nt: TGTGCCAGCAGTCGACTAGCGACAATAGCCAAAAACATTCAGTACTTC; CDR3aa: CASSRLATIAKNIQYF
abundance: many; v_gene: TRBV11-3; d_gene: -; j_gene: TRBJ1-1; CDR3nt: TGTGCCAGCAGCTTGACAGGTCAGAACACTGAAGCTTTCTTT; CDR3aa: CASSLTGQNTEAFF
abundance: -; v_gene: TRBV4-1; d_gene: -; j_gene: TRBJ1-1; CDR3nt: TGCGCCAGCAGCCAAGCCTCACCTTTGAAGACTGAAGCTTTCTTT; CDR3aa: CASSQASPLKTEAFF
abundance: few; v_gene: TRBV6-1; d_gene: -; j_gene: TRBJ1-1; CDR3nt: TGTGCCAGCAGTGAAGGGCCTTACACTGAAGCTTTCTTT; CDR3aa: CASSEGPYTEAFF